This T cell receptor beta chain was captured by sequencing in a study of cytomegalovirus exposure and HLA in healthy donors. Study details: HLA-typed donors contributed about 85 million unique TCRs, which were held in an early data release.

A few counts support this clone. The antigen remains unidentified. The PCR was carried out with 60 Vbeta primers and 13 Jbeta primers. Produced via immunoSEQ multiplex PCR; TCRdb's table is partial and in-frame only. The data show 110,000 or so clones, with roughly 79% seen just once and roughly 8% held by the top ten. Notes on the study in general: Later analysis indicated greater clonal expansion among HLA-associated TCR beta chains than among equally common other chains. Cytomegalovirus-associated TCR beta chains were listed, numbering 150 to 200.

The study sampled nominally healthy donors, though unrecorded immune exposures were likely. Germline V gene data show CDR1 as LGHNT and CDR2 as FRNRAP. This CDR3 has 13 amino acids. V was cut by 7 bases and J by 6 bases, with 12 bases left in between. The sequenced sample consisted of PBMCs. This TCR was recovered from a woman aged 50 to 65 in good health and CMV-seropositive. This chain joins TRBV12-5 and TRBJ2-2, with D tentatively TRBD1 (6 bases). CDR3 sequence: CASAPGVSGELFF. The DNA of the CDR3 is TGTGCTAGTGCCCCAGGGGTGTCCGGGGAGCTGTTTTTT.